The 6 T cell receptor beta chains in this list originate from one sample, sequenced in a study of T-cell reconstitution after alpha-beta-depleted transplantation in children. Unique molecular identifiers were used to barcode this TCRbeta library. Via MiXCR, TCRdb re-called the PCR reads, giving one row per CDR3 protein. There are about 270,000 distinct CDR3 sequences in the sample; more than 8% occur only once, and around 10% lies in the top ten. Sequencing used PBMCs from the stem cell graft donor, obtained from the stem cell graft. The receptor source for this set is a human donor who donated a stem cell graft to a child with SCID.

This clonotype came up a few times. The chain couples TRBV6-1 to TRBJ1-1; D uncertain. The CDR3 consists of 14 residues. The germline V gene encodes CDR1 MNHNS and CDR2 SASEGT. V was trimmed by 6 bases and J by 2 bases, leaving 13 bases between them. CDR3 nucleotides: TGTGCCAGCAGGAATCCTGCAATCAACACTGAAGCTTTCTTT. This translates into CASRNPAINTEAFF.

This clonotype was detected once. The CDR3 is CASSERLSYNEQFF. DNA of the CDR3: TGTGCCAGCAGTGAGAGGCTCTCCTACAATGAGCAGTTCTTC. The chain joins TRBV2 to TRBJ2-1; D uncertain. Trimming took off 3 bases at V and 0 bases at J, with 6 bases between the two ends. The length of the CDR3 is 14 residues. Germline-derived CDR1 and CDR2 are SNHLY and FYNNEI.

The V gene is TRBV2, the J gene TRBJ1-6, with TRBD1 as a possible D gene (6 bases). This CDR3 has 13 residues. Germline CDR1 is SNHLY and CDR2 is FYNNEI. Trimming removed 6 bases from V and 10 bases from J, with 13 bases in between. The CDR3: CASREGVGSPLHF. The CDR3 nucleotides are TGTGCCAGCAGAGAGGGGGTTGGCTCACCCCTCCACTTT.

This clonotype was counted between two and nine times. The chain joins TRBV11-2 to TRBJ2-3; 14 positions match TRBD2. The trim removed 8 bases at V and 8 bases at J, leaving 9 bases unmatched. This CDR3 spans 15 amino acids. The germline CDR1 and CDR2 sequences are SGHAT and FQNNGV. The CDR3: CASGLTSGGEGTQYF. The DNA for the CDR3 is TGTGCCAGCGGGCTGACTAGCGGGGGGGAAGGTACGCAGTATTTT.

As DNA, the CDR3 is TGCGCCAGCAGCTTGGAAGGGTTAACCACCGGGGAGCTGTTTTTT. This codes for CASSLEGLTTGELFF. J is TRBJ2-2 and V is TRBV5-1; no clear D gene. The germline V gene has CDR1 SGHRS and CDR2 YFSETQ. V was cut by 0 bases and J by 4 bases, with 10 bases left in between. This CDR3 is built from 15 residues.

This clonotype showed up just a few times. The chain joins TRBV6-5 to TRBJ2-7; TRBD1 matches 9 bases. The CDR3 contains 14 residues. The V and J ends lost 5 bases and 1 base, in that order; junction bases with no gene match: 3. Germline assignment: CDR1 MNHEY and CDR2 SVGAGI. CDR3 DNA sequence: TGTGCCAGCAGTAACGACAGGGGGTCCTACGAGCAGTACTTC. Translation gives CASSNDRGSYEQYF.